The rows below give T cell receptor beta chains drawn from one sample of a study of cytomegalovirus exposure and HLA in healthy donors. The protocol was immunoSEQ multiplex PCR, while the TCRdb copy is restricted to in-frame clones and leaves out a portion. The sample carries about 43,000 clones, about half recorded once. Sequencing was carried out using PBMCs. These receptors all stem from a man aged 55 to 70 in good health and CMV-seronegative. The CDR3 runs from the conserved cysteine through the conserved F or W. A D gene is named only where the DNA matches it firmly. For some rows the clone size is stated as once, few or many, or as a class when expanded; others skip it.

CDR3 protein: CASSLATGTAEAFF; CDR3 DNA: TGTGCCAGCAGCTTGGCCACAGGGACCGCTGAAGCTTTCTTT; CDR3 length: 14; V gene: TRBV5-6; clone size: NA; J gene: TRBJ1-1; D gene: NA
CDR3 protein: CASIPRGQGFTEAFF; CDR3 DNA: TGTGCCAGCATTCCCCGGGGACAGGGCTTCACTGAAGCTTTCTTT; CDR3 length: 15; V gene: TRBV27; clone size: few; J gene: TRBJ1-1; D gene: TRBD1
CDR3 protein: CASSPKVRVGETQYF; CDR3 DNA: TGTGCCAGCAGCCCAAAGGTCAGGGTTGGAGAGACCCAGTACTTC; CDR3 length: 15; V gene: TRBV7-9; clone size: NA; J gene: TRBJ2-5; D gene: NA
CDR3 protein: CASFHDSSYEQYF; CDR3 DNA: TGTGCCAGCTTCCACGACAGCTCCTACGAGCAGTACTTC; CDR3 length: 13; V gene: TRBV18; clone size: NA; J gene: TRBJ2-7; D gene: NA
CDR3 protein: CASRMTGGQETQYF; CDR3 DNA: TGTGCCAGCAGGATGACAGGGGGCCAGGAGACCCAGTACTTC; CDR3 length: 14; V gene: TRBV2; clone size: NA; J gene: TRBJ2-5; D gene: TRBD1
CDR3 protein: CASSVGRISSYEQYF; CDR3 DNA: TGTGCCAGCAGCGTAGGCAGGATTAGCTCCTACGAGCAGTACTTC; CDR3 length: 15; V gene: TRBV9; clone size: NA; J gene: TRBJ2-7; D gene: NA
CDR3 protein: CAWTTGGAGGYTF; CDR3 DNA: TGTGCCTGGACTACAGGGGGCGCGGGTGGCTACACCTTC; CDR3 length: 13; V gene: TRBV30; clone size: NA; J gene: TRBJ1-2; D gene: TRBD1
CDR3 protein: CASSAEVHSQPQHF; CDR3 DNA: TGTGCCAGCAGCGCAGAGGTCCATAGCCAGCCCCAGCATTTT; CDR3 length: 14; V gene: TRBV9; clone size: few; J gene: TRBJ1-5; D gene: NA
CDR3 protein: CASSLDRNYGYTF; CDR3 DNA: TGCGCCAGCAGCTTGGACAGGAACTATGGCTACACCTTC; CDR3 length: 13; V gene: TRBV5-1; clone size: NA; J gene: TRBJ1-2; D gene: NA
CDR3 protein: CASSPPTPSSYNEQFF; CDR3 DNA: TGTGCCAGCAGCCCGCCTACTCCTAGCTCCTACAATGAGCAGTTCTTC; CDR3 length: 16; V gene: TRBV5-4; clone size: NA; J gene: TRBJ2-1; D gene: NA
CDR3 protein: CATARGTYEQYF; CDR3 DNA: TGTGCCACCGCGCGCGGTACCTACGAGCAGTACTTC; CDR3 length: 12; V gene: TRBV6-1; clone size: once; J gene: TRBJ2-7; D gene: NA
CDR3 protein: CASSFAGDGQSGYTF; CDR3 DNA: TGTGCCAGCAGCTTCGCGGGGGATGGGCAGAGTGGCTACACCTTC; CDR3 length: 15; V gene: TRBV7-2; clone size: once; J gene: TRBJ1-2; D gene: NA
CDR3 protein: CASSLYYDRGYGYTF; CDR3 DNA: TGTGCCAGCAGTTTATACTATGACAGGGGCTATGGCTACACCTTC; CDR3 length: 15; V gene: TRBV28; clone size: once; J gene: TRBJ1-2; D gene: TRBD1
CDR3 protein: CASSLPSYEQYF; CDR3 DNA: TGTGCCAGCAGTTTACCTTCCTACGAGCAGTACTTC; CDR3 length: 12; V gene: TRBV28; clone size: NA; J gene: TRBJ2-7; D gene: NA
CDR3 protein: CASSQDTGQVTYEQYF; CDR3 DNA: TGCGCCAGCAGCCAAGATACGGGACAGGTTACCTACGAGCAGTACTTC; CDR3 length: 16; V gene: TRBV4-1; clone size: few; J gene: TRBJ2-7; D gene: TRBD1
CDR3 protein: CASSVEQATYGYTF; CDR3 DNA: TGTGCCAGCAGCGTAGAGCAGGCGACCTATGGCTACACCTTC; CDR3 length: 14; V gene: TRBV9; clone size: NA; J gene: TRBJ1-2; D gene: NA
CDR3 protein: CASSLQVHEQFF; CDR3 DNA: TGCGCCAGCAGCTTACAAGTACATGAGCAGTTCTTC; CDR3 length: 12; V gene: TRBV5-1; clone size: NA; J gene: TRBJ2-1; D gene: NA
CDR3 protein: CASSLAPSSGETQYF; CDR3 DNA: TGCGCCAGCAGCTTGGCCCCCTCATCGGGGGAGACCCAGTACTTC; CDR3 length: 15; V gene: TRBV5-1; clone size: few; J gene: TRBJ2-5; D gene: NA
CDR3 protein: CASSTSGRDLFF; CDR3 DNA: TGTGCCAGCAGTACTAGCGGGAGGGACCTGTTCTTC; CDR3 length: 12; V gene: TRBV6-6; clone size: NA; J gene: TRBJ2-1; D gene: TRBD2
CDR3 protein: CSVVVSSGNTIYF; CDR3 DNA: TGCAGCGTTGTCGTCTCCTCTGGAAACACCATATATTTT; CDR3 length: 13; V gene: TRBV29-1; clone size: NA; J gene: TRBJ1-3; D gene: NA
CDR3 protein: CASSQGTSGSLETQYF; CDR3 DNA: TGCGCCAGCAGCCAAGGGACTAGCGGGAGTTTAGAGACCCAGTACTTC; CDR3 length: 16; V gene: TRBV4-3; clone size: NA; J gene: TRBJ2-5; D gene: TRBD2
CDR3 protein: CAWSVSVPGELFF; CDR3 DNA: TGTGCCTGGAGTGTAAGCGTTCCCGGGGAGCTGTTTTTT; CDR3 length: 13; V gene: TRBV30; clone size: once; J gene: TRBJ2-2; D gene: NA